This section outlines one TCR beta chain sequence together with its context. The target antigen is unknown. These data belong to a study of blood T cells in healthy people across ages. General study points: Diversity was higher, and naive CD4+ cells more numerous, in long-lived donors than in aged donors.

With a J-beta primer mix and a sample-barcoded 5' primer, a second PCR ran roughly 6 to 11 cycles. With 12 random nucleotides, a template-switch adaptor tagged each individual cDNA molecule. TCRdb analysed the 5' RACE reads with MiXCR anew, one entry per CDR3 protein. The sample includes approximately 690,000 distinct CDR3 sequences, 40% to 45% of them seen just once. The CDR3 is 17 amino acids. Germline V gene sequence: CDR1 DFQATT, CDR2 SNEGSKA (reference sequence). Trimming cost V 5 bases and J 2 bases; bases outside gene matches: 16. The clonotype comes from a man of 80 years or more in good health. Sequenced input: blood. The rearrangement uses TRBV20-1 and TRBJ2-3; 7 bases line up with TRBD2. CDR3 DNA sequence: TGCAGTGCTCCTTTGGGCGAGGGGACTAAACCCACAGATACGCAGTATTTT. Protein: CSAPLGEGTKPTDTQYF.